This is a list of T cell receptor beta chains from one sample in a study of shared clonotypes between healthy human individuals. Here immunoSEQ multiplex PCR was the method, and the copy in TCRdb shows in-frame clones only, minus some. The sample records 1.4 million or so clones, approximately 98.5% being singletons. Sequencing input: naive CD4+ T cells sorted from blood. The receptors shown here come from a young man in good health. Both conserved end residues are part of each CDR3. A D gene is named only where the DNA matches it firmly. Some rows have no size entry. The others give once, few or many, or a class for an expanded clone.

>TRBJ1-3|TRBV15|.|.
CATSRDVDRVIPGNTIYF
TGTGCCACCAGCAGAGATGTGGATAGGGTGATCCCTGGAAACACCATATATTTT
>TRBJ1-5|TRBV27|.|.
CASSLRQAGSNQPQHF
TGTGCCAGCAGTTTAAGACAGGCCGGTAGCAATCAGCCCCAGCATTTT
>TRBJ1-2|TRBV4-2|.|.
CASSQEGQFYGYTF
TGTGCCAGCAGCCAAGAGGGGCAGTTTTATGGCTACACCTTC
>TRBJ2-7|TRBV18|TRBD2|.
CASSPGGGSYEQYF
TGTGCCAGCTCACCAGGCGGGGGCTCCTACGAGCAGTACTTC
>TRBJ2-4|TRBV5-1|TRBD2|.
CASSLMAAGLAGGLDHQYF
TGCGCCAGCAGCTTGATGGCGGCGGGACTAGCGGGAGGTCTCGATCATCAGTACTTC
>TRBJ1-1|TRBV28|.|.
CASSPGRMNTEAFF
TGTGCCAGCAGTCCGGGAAGAATGAACACTGAAGCTTTCTTT
>TRBJ2-1|TRBV28|TRBD1|.
CASRGGHYEQFF
TGTGCCAGCCGAGGGGGCCACTATGAGCAGTTCTTC
>TRBJ1-5|TRBV6-5|TRBD1|.
CASSFPGQVGGQPQHF
TGTGCCAGCAGTTTCCCGGGACAGGTGGGCGGTCAGCCCCAGCATTTT
>TRBJ2-3|TRBV7-9|TRBD2|.
CASSDSGRAMYTQYF
TGTGCCAGCAGCGACAGCGGGAGGGCCATGTATACGCAGTATTTT
>TRBJ2-5|TRBV9|.|once
CASSPTGVQTGDQYF
TGTGCCAGCAGCCCTACGGGCGTCCAGACGGGGGACCAGTACTTC
>TRBJ2-3|TRBV29-1|TRBD2|.
CSATSGLAGGADTQYF
TGCAGCGCCACAAGCGGACTAGCGGGAGGGGCAGATACGCAGTATTTT
>TRBJ1-2|TRBV5-4|.|.
CASSLVGLANYGYTF
TGTGCCAGCAGCTTGGTGGGGCTAGCTAACTATGGCTACACCTTC
>TRBJ2-2|TRBV7-3|TRBD2|.
CASSLTPGGPGELFF
TGTGCCAGCAGCTTAACCCCGGGGGGTCCCGGGGAGCTGTTTTTT
>TRBJ2-2|TRBV5-1|TRBD2|.
CASSLATSGRNTGELFF
TGCGCCAGCAGCTTGGCCACTAGCGGGAGAAACACCGGGGAGCTGTTTTTT